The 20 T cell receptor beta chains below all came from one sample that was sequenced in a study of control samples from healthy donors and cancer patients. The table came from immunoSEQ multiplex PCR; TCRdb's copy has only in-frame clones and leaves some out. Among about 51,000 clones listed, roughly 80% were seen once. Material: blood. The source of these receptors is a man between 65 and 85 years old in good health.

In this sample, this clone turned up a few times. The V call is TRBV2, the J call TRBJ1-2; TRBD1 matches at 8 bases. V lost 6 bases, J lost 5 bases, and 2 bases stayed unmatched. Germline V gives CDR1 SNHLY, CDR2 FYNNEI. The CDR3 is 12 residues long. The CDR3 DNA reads TGTGCCAGCAGGGGGACAGGATATGGCTACACCTTC. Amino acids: CASRGTGYGYTF.

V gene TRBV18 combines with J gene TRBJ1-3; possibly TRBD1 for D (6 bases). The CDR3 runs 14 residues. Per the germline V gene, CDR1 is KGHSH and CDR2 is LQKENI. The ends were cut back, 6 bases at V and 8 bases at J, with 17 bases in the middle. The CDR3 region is CASSPSPGVDTIYF. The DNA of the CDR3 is TGTGCCAGCTCGCCCTCCCCAGGGGTGGACACCATATATTTT.

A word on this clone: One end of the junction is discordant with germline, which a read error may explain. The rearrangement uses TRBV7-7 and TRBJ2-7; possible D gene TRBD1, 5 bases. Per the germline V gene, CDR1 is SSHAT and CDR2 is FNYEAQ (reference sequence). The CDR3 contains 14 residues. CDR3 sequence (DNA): TGTGCTAGCAGCCCCATCAGGCAGGGCTACGAGCAGTACTTC. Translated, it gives CASSPIRQGYEQYF.

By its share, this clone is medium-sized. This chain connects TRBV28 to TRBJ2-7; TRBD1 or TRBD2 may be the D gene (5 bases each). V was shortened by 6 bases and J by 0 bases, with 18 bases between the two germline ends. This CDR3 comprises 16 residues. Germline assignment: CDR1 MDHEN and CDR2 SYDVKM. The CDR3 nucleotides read TGTGCCAGCAGGTCACCACCGGGACGGGGCTCCTACGAGCAGTACTTC. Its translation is CASRSPPGRGSYEQYF.

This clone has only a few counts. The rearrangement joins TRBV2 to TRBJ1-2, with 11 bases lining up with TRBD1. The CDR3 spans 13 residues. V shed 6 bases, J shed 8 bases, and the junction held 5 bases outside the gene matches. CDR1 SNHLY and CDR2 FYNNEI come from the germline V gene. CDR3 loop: CASRDRGPRGYTF. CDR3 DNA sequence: TGTGCCAGCAGGGACAGGGGGCCTAGGGGCTACACCTTC.

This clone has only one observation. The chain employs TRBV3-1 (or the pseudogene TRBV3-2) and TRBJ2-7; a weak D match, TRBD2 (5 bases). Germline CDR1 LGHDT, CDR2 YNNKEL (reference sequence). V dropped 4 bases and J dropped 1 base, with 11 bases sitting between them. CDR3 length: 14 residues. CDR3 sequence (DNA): TGTGCCAGCAGCCCCCGGAGGAATTCCTACGAGCAGTACTTC. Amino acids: CASSPRRNSYEQYF.

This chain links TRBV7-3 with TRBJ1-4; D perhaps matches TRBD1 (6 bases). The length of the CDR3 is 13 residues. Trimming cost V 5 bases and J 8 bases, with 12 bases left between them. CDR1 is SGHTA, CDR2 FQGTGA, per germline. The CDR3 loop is CASSRGTGEKLFF. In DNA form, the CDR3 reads TGTGCCAGCAGCAGGGGGACTGGGGAAAAACTGTTTTTT.

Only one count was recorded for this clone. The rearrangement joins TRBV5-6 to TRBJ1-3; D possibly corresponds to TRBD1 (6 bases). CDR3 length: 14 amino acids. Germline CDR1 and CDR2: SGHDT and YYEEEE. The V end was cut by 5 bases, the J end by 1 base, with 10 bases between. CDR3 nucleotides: TGTGCCAGCAGACAGGGACCTTCTGGAAACACCATATATTTT. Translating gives CASRQGPSGNTIYF.

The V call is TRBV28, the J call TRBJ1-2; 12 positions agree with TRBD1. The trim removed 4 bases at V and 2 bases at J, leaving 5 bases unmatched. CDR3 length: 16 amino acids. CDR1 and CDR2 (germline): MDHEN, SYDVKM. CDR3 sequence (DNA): TGTGCCAGCAGTTCTCCCGGGACAGGGGGCAACTATGGCTACACCTTC. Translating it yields CASSSPGTGGNYGYTF.

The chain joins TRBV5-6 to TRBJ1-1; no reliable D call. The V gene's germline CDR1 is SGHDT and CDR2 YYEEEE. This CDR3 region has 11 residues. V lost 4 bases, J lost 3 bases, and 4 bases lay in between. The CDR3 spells CASSRDTEAFF. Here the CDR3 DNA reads TGTGCCAGCAGCCGGGACACTGAAGCTTTCTTT.

The CDR3: CASSFYPQETQYF. As DNA, the CDR3 is TGTGCCAGCAGCTTCTACCCCCAAGAGACCCAGTACTTC. This sequence joins TRBV7-3 and TRBJ2-5; D remains ambiguous. Germline loops: CDR1 SGHTA, CDR2 FQGTGA. V was shortened by 3 bases and J by 1 base, with 6 bases between the two germline ends. The CDR3 has 13 amino acids.

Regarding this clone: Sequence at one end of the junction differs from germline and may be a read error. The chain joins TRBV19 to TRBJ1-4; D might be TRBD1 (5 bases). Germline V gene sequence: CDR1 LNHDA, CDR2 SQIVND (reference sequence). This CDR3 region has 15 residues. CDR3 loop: CASSIYGATNEKLFF. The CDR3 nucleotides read TGTGCCAGTAGTATATATGGGGCAACCAATGAAAAACTGTTTTTT.

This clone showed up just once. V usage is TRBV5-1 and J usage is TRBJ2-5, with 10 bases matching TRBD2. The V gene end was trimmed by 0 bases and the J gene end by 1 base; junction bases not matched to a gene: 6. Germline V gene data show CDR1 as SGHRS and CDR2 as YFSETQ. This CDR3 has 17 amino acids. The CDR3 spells CASSLGLLAGSQETQYF. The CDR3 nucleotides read TGCGCCAGCAGCTTGGGTCTACTAGCGGGGTCCCAAGAGACCCAGTACTTC.

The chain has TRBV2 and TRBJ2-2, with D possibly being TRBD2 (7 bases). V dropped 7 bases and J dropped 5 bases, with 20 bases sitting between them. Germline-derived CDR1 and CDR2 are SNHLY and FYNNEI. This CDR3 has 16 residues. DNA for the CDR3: TGTGCCAGCACTCAACAGGGAGGGGATTTTACCGGGGAGCTGTTTTTT. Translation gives CASTQQGGDFTGELFF.

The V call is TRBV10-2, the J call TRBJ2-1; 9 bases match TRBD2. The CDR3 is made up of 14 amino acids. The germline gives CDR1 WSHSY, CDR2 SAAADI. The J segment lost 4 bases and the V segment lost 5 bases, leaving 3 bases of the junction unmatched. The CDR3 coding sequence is TGCGCCAGCAGTCCTAGCGGGATTTACAATGAGCAGTTCTTC. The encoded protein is CASSPSGIYNEQFF.

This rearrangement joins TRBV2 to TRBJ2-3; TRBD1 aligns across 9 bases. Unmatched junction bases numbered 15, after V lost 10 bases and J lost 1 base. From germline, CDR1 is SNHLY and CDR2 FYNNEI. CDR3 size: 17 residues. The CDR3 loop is CANSDPTGGLRTDTQYF. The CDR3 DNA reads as TGTGCCAATTCTGACCCGACAGGGGGACTCCGCACAGATACGCAGTATTTT.

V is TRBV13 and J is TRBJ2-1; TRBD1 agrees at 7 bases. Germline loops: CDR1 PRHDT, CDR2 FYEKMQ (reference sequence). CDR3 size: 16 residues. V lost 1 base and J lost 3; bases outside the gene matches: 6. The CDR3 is CASSLAVTGYYNEQFF. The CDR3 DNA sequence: TGTGCCAGCAGCTTAGCAGTGACAGGGTACTACAATGAGCAGTTCTTC. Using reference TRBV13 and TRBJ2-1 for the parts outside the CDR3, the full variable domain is AAGVIQSPRHLIKEKRETATLKCYPIPRHDTVYWYQQGPGQDPQFLISFYEKMQSDKGSIPDRFSAQQFSDYHSELNMSSLELGDSALYFCASSLAVTGYYNEQFFGPGTRLTVL.

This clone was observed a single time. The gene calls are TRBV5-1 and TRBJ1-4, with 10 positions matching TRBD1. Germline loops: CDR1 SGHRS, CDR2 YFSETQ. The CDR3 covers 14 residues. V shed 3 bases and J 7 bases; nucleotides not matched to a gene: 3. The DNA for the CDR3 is TGCGCCAGCAGCTCTTGGGACAGGGGTGAAAAACTGTTTTTT. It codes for CASSSWDRGEKLFF.

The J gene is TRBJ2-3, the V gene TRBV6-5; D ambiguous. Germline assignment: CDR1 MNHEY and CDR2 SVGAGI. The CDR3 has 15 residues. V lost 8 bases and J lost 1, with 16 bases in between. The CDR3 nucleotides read TGTGCCAGCCCAACGACGGTTGGTGGCACAGATACGCAGTATTTT. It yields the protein CASPTTVGGTDTQYF.

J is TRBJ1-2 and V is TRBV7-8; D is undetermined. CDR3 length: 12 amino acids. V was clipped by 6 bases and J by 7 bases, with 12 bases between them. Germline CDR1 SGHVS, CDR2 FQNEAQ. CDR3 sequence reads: CASSPAAGGYTF. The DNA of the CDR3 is TGTGCCAGCAGTCCTGCGGCGGGTGGCTACACCTTC.